This T cell receptor beta chain was observed in a study of OX40 agonist ivuxolimab in advanced cancers. Study overall: One hepatocellular carcinoma and a couple of cutaneous melanoma patients partially responded. Overall study results and limits: Among the lowest peripheral clonal expansion occurred in 0.1-3.0 mg/kg partial responders. CD4+ and CD8+ blood T cells expanded clonally by week 6 at 0.1 to 3.0 mg/kg.

Libraries were prepared by immunoSEQ multiplex PCR; TCRdb keeps only in-frame clonotypes and omits some of them. The data contain tens of thousands of clones, roughly three quarters of them singletons. The V segment lost 3 bases and the J segment 4 bases; nucleotides outside the gene matches: 2. CDR1 LNHNV and CDR2 YYDKDF come from the germline V gene (reference sequence). The CDR3 contains 14 residues. This clone was seen just once. What it binds is not known. The sample was CD4+ or CD8+ T cells sorted from blood, taken in a trial of the OX40 agonist ivuxolimab. This sequence was found in an adult with an advanced solid tumor such as melanoma, head and neck, liver or kidney cancer. The chain couples TRBV15 to TRBJ2-2, with 7 bases identical to TRBD2. The chain's CDR3 is CATSSAGVTGELFF. The CDR3 DNA reads as TGTGCCACCAGCAGCGCGGGGGTCACCGGGGAGCTGTTTTTT. The complete variable domain, with remaining parts taken from reference TRBV15 and TRBJ2-2, reads DAMVIQNPRYQVTQFGKPVTLSCSQTLNHNVMYWYQQKSSQAPKLLFHYYDKDFNNEADTPDNFQSRRPNTSFCFLDIRSPGLGDTAMYLCATSSAGVTGELFFGEGSRLTVL.